What follows are 13 T cell receptor beta chains derived from one specimen sequenced in a study of T cells in localized non-small cell lung cancer. Assay: immunoSEQ multiplex PCR; the TCRdb copy retains only in-frame clones and omits some. Here the sample spans about 33,000 clones, 85% to 90% being singletons. The sequencing used peripheral blood, collected before any cancer treatment. The source of these receptors is a male donor older than 55 with stage III lung adenocarcinoma.

The chain employs TRBV6-1 and TRBJ2-7; no clear D gene. The V end lost 7 bases, the J end lost 2 bases, and 9 bases lay between the germline ends. The CDR3 extends over 12 amino acids. Germline V gene lookup returns CDR1 MNHNS and CDR2 SASEGT. The CDR3 loop reads CASTTTTYEQYF. The DNA for the CDR3 is TGTGCCAGCACAACAACCACCTACGAGCAGTACTTC.

This chain connects TRBV2 to TRBJ1-5; the match to TRBD1 covers 9 bases. The germline V gene has CDR1 SNHLY and CDR2 FYNNEI. The CDR3 covers 14 residues. V gave up 3 bases and J gave up 11 bases; unmatched junction bases: 8. CDR3 sequence (DNA): TGTGCCAGCAGTGACCCACAGACAGGGGGAGCCCAGCATTTT. Amino acid sequence: CASSDPQTGGAQHF. Based on the CDR3 plus reference TRBV2 and TRBJ1-5, the full variable domain is EPEVTQTPSHQVTQMGQEVILRCVPISNHLYFYWYRQILGQKVEFLVSFYNNEISEKSEIFDDQFSVERPDGSNFTLKIRSTKLEDSAMYFCASSDPQTGGAQHFGDGTRLSIL.

The chain links TRBV28 to TRBJ2-7; D tentatively fits TRBD1 or TRBD2 (7 bases each). Trimming shortened V by 7 bases and J by 4 bases, and 17 bases separated the two germline ends. The CDR3 contains 14 residues. Germline CDR1 reads MDHEN; CDR2 reads SYDVKM. The CDR3 protein is CASNLRGGDYEQYF. The CDR3 coding sequence is TGTGCCAGCAACCTCAGGGGGGGAGATTACGAGCAGTACTTC.

This chain uses TRBV28 with TRBJ2-1; tentative D call: TRBD1 (6 bases). The V and J ends lost 4 bases and 0 bases respectively, with 19 bases between them. The CDR3 runs 18 residues. Germline CDR1 MDHEN, CDR2 SYDVKM. CDR3 nucleotide sequence: TGTGCCAGCAGTTCAAACCCTGGGGGCGGCAGCTCCTACAATGAGCAGTTCTTC. Its translation: CASSSNPGGGSSYNEQFF.

The chain uses TRBV6-5 and TRBJ1-1; D gene ambiguous. V lost 5 bases and J 2 bases, leaving 3 bases between the germline ends. Germline V CDR1 and CDR2: MNHEY, SVGAGI. The CDR3 is 11 amino acids. The CDR3 DNA follows: TGTGCCAGCAGTACTAACACTGAAGCTTTCTTT. Its protein is CASSTNTEAFF.

The CDR3 DNA reads as TGTGCCACCGGTAAAGACAGCCTTACCGGGGAGCTGTTTTTT. Protein product: CATGKDSLTGELFF. This chain uses TRBV10-3 with TRBJ2-2, with D possibly being TRBD1 (5 bases). This CDR3 region has 14 residues. V gave up 10 bases and J gave up 5 bases, with 17 bases separating them. CDR1 is ENHRY, CDR2 SYGVKD, per germline.

The chain carries TRBV5-1 and TRBJ2-7; D is undetermined. V lost 1 base, J lost 3 bases, and 5 bases lay in between. The CDR3 runs to 12 residues. The germline V gene encodes CDR1 SGHRS and CDR2 YFSETQ. CDR3 protein: CASSLYNYEQYF. CDR3 coding DNA: TGCGCCAGCAGCTTGTACAACTACGAGCAGTACTTC.

The rearrangement joins TRBV7-2 to TRBJ1-5; possible D gene TRBD1, 5 bases. Germline lookup yields CDR1 SGHTA and CDR2 FQGNSA. CDR3 size: 14 residues. With 5 bases removed from V and 2 bases from J, the gap between germline ends came to 10 bases. This chain's CDR3 is CASSITTGNQPQHF. CDR3 nucleotides: TGTGCCAGCAGCATTACGACAGGCAATCAGCCCCAGCATTTT.

This clone has just a few counts. The rearrangement joins TRBV11-2 to TRBJ1-2, with D unclear. This CDR3 is built from 13 residues. Germline V gives CDR1 SGHAT, CDR2 FQNNGV. Trimming stripped 3 bases from V and 0 bases from J, with 5 bases between. CDR3: CASSFSANYGYTF. The CDR3 DNA reads TGTGCCAGCAGCTTTAGTGCTAACTATGGCTACACCTTC.

The J gene is TRBJ1-3, the V gene TRBV25-1; D possibly corresponds to TRBD1 (5 bases). The CDR3 is 14 residues long. Trimming pared 4 bases from V and 5 bases from J, leaving 12 bases between. Germline loops: CDR1 MGHDK, CDR2 SYGVNS. The CDR3: CASSARDLRNTIYF. The CDR3 DNA sequence: TGTGCCAGCAGTGCCCGGGACCTGAGAAACACCATATATTTT. Using reference TRBV25-1 and TRBJ1-3 for the parts outside the CDR3, the full variable domain is EADIYQTPRYLVIGTGKKITLECSQTMGHDKMYWYQQDPGMELHLIHYSYGVNSTEKGDLSSESTVSRIRTEHFPLTLESARPSHTSQYLCASSARDLRNTIYFGEGSWLTVV.

This chain uses TRBV5-1 with TRBJ2-4; a weak D match, TRBD2 (7 bases). The germline V gene has CDR1 SGHRS and CDR2 YFSETQ. The CDR3 has 17 residues. V was cut by 4 bases and J by 4 bases, with 21 bases left in between. CDR3 loop: CASSPLGASGQKNIQYF. Written as DNA, the CDR3 is TGCGCCAGCAGCCCGCTAGGGGCTAGCGGACAGAAAAACATTCAGTACTTC.

The gene calls are TRBV25-1 and TRBJ2-7, with 8 bases matching TRBD1. The ends lost 2 bases at V and 3 bases at J; junction bases unmatched: 9. The length of the CDR3 is 16 residues. The germline CDR1 and CDR2 sequences are MGHDK and SYGVNS. CDR3 protein: CASSERLTGASYEQYF. The CDR3 coding sequence is TGTGCCAGCAGTGAACGTTTGACAGGGGCCAGCTACGAGCAGTACTTC.

V is TRBV12-5 and J is TRBJ2-7; D gene unclear. The CDR3 is made up of 14 amino acids. The germline V gene encodes CDR1 LGHNT and CDR2 FRNRAP. V lost 2 bases and J lost 3, with 11 bases in between. The DNA of the CDR3 is TGTGCTAGTGGTTTGTCCGGCAGTTTCTACGAGCAGTACTTC. This translates into CASGLSGSFYEQYF.